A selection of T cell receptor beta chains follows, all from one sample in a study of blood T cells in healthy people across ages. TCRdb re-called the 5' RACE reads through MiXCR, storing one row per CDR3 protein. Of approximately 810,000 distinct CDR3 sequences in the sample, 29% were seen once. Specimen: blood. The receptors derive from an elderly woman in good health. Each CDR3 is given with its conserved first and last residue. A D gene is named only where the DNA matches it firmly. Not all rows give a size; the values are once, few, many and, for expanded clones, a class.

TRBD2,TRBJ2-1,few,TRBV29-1,CSAETSSYNEQFF,TGCAGCGCTGAGACTAGCAGCTACAATGAGCAGTTCTTC
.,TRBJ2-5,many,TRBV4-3,CASSQEHWGRETQYF,TGCGCCAGCAGCCAAGAACATTGGGGGAGGGAGACCCAGTACTTC
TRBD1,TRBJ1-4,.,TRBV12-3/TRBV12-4,CASSQFPGGAVEKLFF,TGTGCCAGCAGTCAATTCCCAGGGGGCGCGGTTGAAAAACTGTTTTTT
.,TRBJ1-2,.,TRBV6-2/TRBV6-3,CASSYEGYGDYGYTF,TGTGCCAGCAGTTACGAGGGCTACGGAGACTATGGCTACACCTTC
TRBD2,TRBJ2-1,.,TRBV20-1,CSAFSGRAWNEQFF,TGCAGTGCTTTTAGCGGGAGGGCCTGGAATGAGCAGTTCTTC
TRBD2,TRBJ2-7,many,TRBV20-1,CSTSSGLRSSYEQYF,TGCAGTACCTCCTCGGGACTAAGGAGCTCCTACGAGCAGTACTTC
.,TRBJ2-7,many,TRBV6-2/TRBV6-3,CASSYSTGGQYF,TGTGCCAGCAGTTACTCGACAGGCGGGCAGTACTTC
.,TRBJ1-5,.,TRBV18,CASSLQDSNQPQHF,TGTGCCAGCTCATTACAGGATAGCAATCAGCCCCAGCATTTT
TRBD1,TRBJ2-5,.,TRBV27,CASSLFGPGTGGAKTQYF,TGTGCCAGCAGTTTATTTGGGCCGGGGACAGGGGGCGCGAAGACCCAGTACTTC
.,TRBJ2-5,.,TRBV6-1,CAGSEEQGLETQYF,TGTGCCGGCAGTGAAGAGCAGGGTTTAGAGACCCAGTACTTC
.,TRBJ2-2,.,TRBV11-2,CASSSYRDILNTGELFF,TGTGCCAGCAGTTCCTACCGGGACATATTGAACACCGGGGAGCTGTTTTTT
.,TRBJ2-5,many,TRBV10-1,CASSESGLAEQYF,TGCGCCAGCAGTGAGTCCGGGCTAGCTGAGCAGTACTTC
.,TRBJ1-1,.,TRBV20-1,CSARSQGNTEAFF,TGCAGTGCTAGGTCGCAGGGGAACACTGAAGCTTTCTTT
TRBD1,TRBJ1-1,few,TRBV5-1,CASSLGQGSMNTEAFF,TGCGCCAGCAGCCTCGGACAGGGGAGTATGAACACTGAAGCTTTCTTT
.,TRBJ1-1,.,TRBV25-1,CASSESGRADAEAFF,TGTGCCAGCAGTGAATCGGGCAGGGCAGACGCTGAAGCTTTCTTT
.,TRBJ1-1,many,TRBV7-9,CASSLAMGNTEAFF,TGTGCCAGCAGCTTAGCGATGGGGAACACTGAAGCTTTCTTT
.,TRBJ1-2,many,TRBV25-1,CASSRAGGFTNYGYTF,TGTGCCAGCAGCCGAGCGGGGGGCTTTACGAACTATGGCTACACCTTC
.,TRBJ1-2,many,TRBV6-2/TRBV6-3,CASSPWTPLIYGYTF,TGTGCCAGCAGCCCCTGGACGCCTTTAATCTATGGCTACACCTTC
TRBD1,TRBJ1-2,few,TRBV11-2,CASSSQGARYGYTF,TGTGCCAGCAGCTCTCAGGGGGCACGCTATGGCTACACCTTC
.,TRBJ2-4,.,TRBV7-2,CASSLVGDQNIQYF,TGTGCCAGCAGCTTAGTCGGGGACCAAAACATTCAGTACTTC
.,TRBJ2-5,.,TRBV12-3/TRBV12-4,CASSPRPASNEQYF,TGTGCCAGCAGCCCGCGACCAGCTTCCAATGAGCAGTACTTC
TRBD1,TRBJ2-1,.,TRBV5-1,CASEPGQGTNEQFF,TGCGCCAGCGAACCGGGACAGGGTACAAATGAGCAGTTCTTC
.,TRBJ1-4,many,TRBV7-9,CASSLDVVHEKLFF,TGTGCCAGCAGCCTAGATGTTGTCCATGAAAAACTGTTTTTT
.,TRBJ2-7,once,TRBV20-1,CSARGLTDYEQYF,TGCAGTGCTAGAGGCCTGACAGACTACGAGCAGTACTTC
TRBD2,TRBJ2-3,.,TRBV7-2,CASSLIGLAGFSDTQYF,TGTGCCAGCAGCTTGATTGGGCTAGCGGGTTTTTCTGATACGCAGTATTTT
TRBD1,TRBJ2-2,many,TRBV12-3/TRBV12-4,CASLLWGTGGPGELFF,TGTGCCAGCTTGCTTTGGGGGACAGGGGGACCCGGGGAGCTGTTTTTT
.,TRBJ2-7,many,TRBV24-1,CATSAPQGARYEQYF,TGTGCCACCAGTGCCCCCCAGGGCGCGCGCTACGAGCAGTACTTC
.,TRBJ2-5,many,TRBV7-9,CASSLDGLGQETQYF,TGTGCCAGCAGCTTAGACGGGCTAGGCCAAGAGACCCAGTACTTC
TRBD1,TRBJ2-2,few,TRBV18,CASSLLGTGTTGELFF,TGTGCCAGCTCACTGCTCGGGACAGGGACCACCGGGGAGCTGTTTTTT
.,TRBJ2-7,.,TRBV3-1,CASSRGLVHRDEQYF,TGTGCCAGCAGCCGGGGGCTAGTCCACCGGGACGAGCAGTACTTC
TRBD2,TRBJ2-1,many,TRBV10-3,CAISEVMASGGNEQFF,TGTGCCATCAGTGAAGTAATGGCTAGCGGGGGCAATGAGCAGTTCTTC
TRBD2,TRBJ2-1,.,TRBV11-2,CASSRLLAGANEQFF,TGTGCCAGCAGCCGCCTACTAGCGGGGGCAAATGAGCAGTTCTTC